These 11 T cell receptor beta chains share one sample of origin, sequenced in a study of yellow fever vaccine responses in identical twins (dated by TCRdb to 2016 to 2019). Libraries were constructed by RT-PCR. TCRdb names Illumina HiSeq 2500 as the instrument used. TCRdb cleaned the public reads at Q25 with fastp, built clones with MiXCR and kept in-frame beta chains. Here each entry gathers all rows of one CDR3 protein and keeps the most common genes and DNA. The sample includes hundreds of distinct CDR3 sequences, with about 76% observed a single time. Of the sample, roughly 13% is held by the ten largest clones. The input for sequencing was T cells from blood (PBMCs), unsorted or a sorted subset (not recorded which), taken before or after yellow fever vaccination (not recorded which). The receptors were gathered from a woman aged 18-30 years who received the yellow fever vaccine. Donor details come from another sample of the same person, matched by shared clones.

This clonotype was seen just once. This chain uses TRBV4-1 with TRBJ1-1; D gene uncertain. Trimming pared 2 bases from V and 2 bases from J, leaving 6 bases between. The V gene's germline CDR1 is MGHRA and CDR2 YSYEKL. The CDR3 contains 13 residues. CDR3 DNA: TGCGCCAGCAGCCAACGGGGTAACACTGAAGCTTTCTTT. Translated, it gives CASSQRGNTEAFF.

The chain links TRBV20-1 to TRBJ2-2; tentatively, D is TRBD2 (6 bases). The CDR3 is made up of 15 amino acids. CDR1 is DFQATT, CDR2 SNEGSKA, per germline (reference sequence). Trimming took 0 bases from V and 6 from J, leaving 14 bases between them. CDR3 bases: TGCAGTGCTAGAGATTTCCGACTAGATGCCGGGGAGCTGTTTTTT. It encodes CSARDFRLDAGELFF.

This sequence joins TRBV4-1 and TRBJ1-2, with 7 bases matching TRBD1. Trimming removed 1 base from V and 5 bases from J; junction bases left unmatched: 4. Germline loops: CDR1 MGHRA, CDR2 YSYEKL. This CDR3 comprises 14 residues. The CDR3 protein is CASSQAPTGYGYTF. The CDR3 coding sequence is TGCGCCAGCAGCCAAGCCCCGACAGGGTATGGCTACACCTTC.

The chain is built from TRBV7-8 and TRBJ2-1; D gene unclear. V lost 2 bases and J 7 bases, leaving 6 bases between the germline ends. Germline CDR1 reads SGHVS; CDR2 reads FQNEAQ. The CDR3 runs 12 residues. The CDR3: CASSLMGNEQFF. CDR3 nucleotide sequence: TGTGCCAGCAGCTTAATGGGTAATGAGCAGTTCTTC. Full variable domain (remainder filled in from reference TRBV7-8 and TRBJ2-1): GAGVSQSPRYKVAKRGQDVALRCDPISGHVSLFWYQQALGQGPEFLTYFQNEAQLDKSGLPSDRFFAERPEGSVSTLKIQRTQQEDSAVYLCASSLMGNEQFFGPGTRLTVL.

This chain uses TRBV12-5 with TRBJ2-7; a possible D gene is TRBD1 (6 bases). This CDR3 has 16 residues. Per germline, CDR1 LGHNT and CDR2 FRNRAP. The V end lost 0 bases, the J end lost 4 bases, and 16 bases lay between the germline ends. CDR3 protein: CASGLVLKQGEYEQYF. Written as DNA, the CDR3 is TGTGCTAGTGGTTTGGTACTGAAACAGGGAGAATACGAGCAGTACTTC. Full variable domain (missing parts from reference TRBV12-5 and TRBJ2-7): DARVTQTPRHKVTEMGQEVTMRCQPILGHNTVFWYRQTMMQGLELLAYFRNRAPLDDSGMPKDRFSAEMPDATLATLKIQPSEPRDSAVYFCASGLVLKQGEYEQYFGPGTRLTVT.

This clonotype was counted once. This chain joins TRBV29-1 and TRBJ1-2; maybe TRBD1 (6 bases). V shed 4 bases and J shed 7 bases, with 13 bases lying between them. The CDR3 consists of 12 residues. Germline V lookup: CDR1 SQVTM, CDR2 ANQGSEA. CDR3 loop: CSVGSGDGGYTF. CDR3 sequence (DNA): TGCAGCGTTGGGTCAGGGGACGGTGGCTACACCTTC.

This chain links TRBV4-1 with TRBJ1-1; tentatively, D is TRBD1 (5 bases). The V gene's germline CDR1 is MGHRA and CDR2 YSYEKL. V was shortened by 5 bases and J by 5 bases, with 21 bases between the two germline ends. The CDR3 covers 16 residues. The CDR3 spells CASSSPLGRVGTEAFF. The CDR3 coding sequence is TGCGCCAGCAGCTCCCCTCTGGGACGGGTGGGGACTGAAGCTTTCTTT.

The chain couples TRBV11-1 to TRBJ2-1, with 9 nucleotides matching TRBD2. The CDR3 runs to 15 residues. Germline trimming cut 6 bases from V and 7 bases from J; bases unmatched to any gene: 10. CDR1 is SGHAT and CDR2 is FQDESV in the germline V gene (reference sequence). CDR3 DNA: TGTGCCAGCAGGATTGTAGCGGGAGAGGGGAATGAGCAGTTCTTC. Its protein is CASRIVAGEGNEQFF.

The chain recombines TRBV10-1 with TRBJ1-2; D gene ambiguous. The V end lost 0 bases, the J end lost 4 bases, and 6 bases lay between the germline ends. CDR3 length: 13 residues. Germline V gene lookup returns CDR1 WNHNN and CDR2 SYGVQD (reference sequence). The CDR3 DNA follows: TGCGCCAGCAGTGAGTCGATCGGCTATGGCTACACCTTC. This translates into CASSESIGYGYTF.

This clonotype was counted once. The chain has TRBV15 and TRBJ2-7; TRBD1 might be the D (6 bases). V was pared by 5 bases and J by 0 bases, with 17 bases between. Per the germline V gene, CDR1 is LNHNV and CDR2 is YYDKDF (reference sequence). The CDR3 sequence is 16 residues long. The CDR3, as DNA: TGTGCCACCAGCCCCAGCGAGTCACAGGGCTCCTACGAGCAGTACTTC. Translating gives CATSPSESQGSYEQYF.

The chain joins TRBV7-6 to TRBJ2-1; D gene ambiguous. The CDR3 covers 15 residues. The V end lost 1 base, the J end lost 0 bases, and 7 bases lay between the germline ends. Germline CDR1 SGHVS, CDR2 FNYEAQ. The CDR3 reads CASSLGPSSYNEQFF. The CDR3 DNA is TGTGCCAGCAGCTTAGGTCCCAGCTCCTACAATGAGCAGTTCTTC.